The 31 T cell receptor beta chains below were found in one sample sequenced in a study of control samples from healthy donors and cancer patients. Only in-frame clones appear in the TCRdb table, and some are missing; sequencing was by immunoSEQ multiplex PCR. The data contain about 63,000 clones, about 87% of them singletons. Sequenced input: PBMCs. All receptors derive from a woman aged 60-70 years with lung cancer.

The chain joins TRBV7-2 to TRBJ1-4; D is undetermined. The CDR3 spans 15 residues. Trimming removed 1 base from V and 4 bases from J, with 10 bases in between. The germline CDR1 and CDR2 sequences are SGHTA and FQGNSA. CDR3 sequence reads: CASSLVVQFNEKLFF. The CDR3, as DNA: TGTGCCAGCAGCTTAGTGGTGCAGTTTAATGAAAAACTGTTTTTT.

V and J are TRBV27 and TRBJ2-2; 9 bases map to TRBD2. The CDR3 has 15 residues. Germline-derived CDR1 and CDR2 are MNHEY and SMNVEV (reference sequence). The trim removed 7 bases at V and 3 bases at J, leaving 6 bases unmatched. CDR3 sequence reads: CASKASGTHTGELFF. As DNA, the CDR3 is TGTGCCAGCAAAGCTAGCGGGACACACACCGGGGAGCTGTTTTTT.

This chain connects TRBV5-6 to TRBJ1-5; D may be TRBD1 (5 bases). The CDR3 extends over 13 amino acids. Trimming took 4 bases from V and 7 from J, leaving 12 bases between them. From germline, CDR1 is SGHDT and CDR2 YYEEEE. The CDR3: CASSGRDLQPQHF. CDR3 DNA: TGTGCCAGCAGCGGCAGGGATTTGCAGCCCCAGCATTTT.

In DNA form, the CDR3 reads TGTGCCAGCACCCTCACCACAGATACGCAGTATTTT. Protein sequence: CASTLTTDTQYF. The chain has TRBV12-3 or TRBV12-4 and TRBJ2-3; D call uncertain. The CDR3 sequence is 12 residues long. V was shortened by 7 bases and J by 2 bases, with 7 bases between the two germline ends.

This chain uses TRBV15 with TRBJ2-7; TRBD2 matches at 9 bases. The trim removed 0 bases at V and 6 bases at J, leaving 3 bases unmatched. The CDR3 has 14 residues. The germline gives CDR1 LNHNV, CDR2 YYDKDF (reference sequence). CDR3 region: CATSREAGGLEQYF. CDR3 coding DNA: TGTGCCACCAGCAGAGAAGCGGGGGGCCTCGAGCAGTACTTC.

The CDR3 region has the DNA TGCGCCAGCAGCTTCTCGCAGGGGTTCTACAATGAGCAGTTCTTC. Translation: CASSFSQGFYNEQFF. The chain couples TRBV5-1 to TRBJ2-1; maybe TRBD1 (6 bases). The CDR3 contains 15 residues. The V end was cut by 2 bases, the J end by 3 bases, with 12 bases between. In germline, CDR1 is SGHRS, CDR2 YFSETQ. The whole variable domain, filled in from reference TRBV5-1 and TRBJ2-1, reads KAGVTQTPRYLIKTRGQQVTLSCSPISGHRSVSWYQQTPGQGLQFLFEYFSETQRNKGNFPGRFSGRQFSNSRSEMNVSTLELGDSALYLCASSFSQGFYNEQFFGPGTRLTVL.

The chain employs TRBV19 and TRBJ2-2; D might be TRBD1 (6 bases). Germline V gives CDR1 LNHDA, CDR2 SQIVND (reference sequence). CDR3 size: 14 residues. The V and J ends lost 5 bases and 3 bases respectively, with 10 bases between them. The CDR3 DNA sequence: TGTGCCAGTAGTGCGTACAGGGACACCGGGGAGCTGTTTTTT. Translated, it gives CASSAYRDTGELFF.

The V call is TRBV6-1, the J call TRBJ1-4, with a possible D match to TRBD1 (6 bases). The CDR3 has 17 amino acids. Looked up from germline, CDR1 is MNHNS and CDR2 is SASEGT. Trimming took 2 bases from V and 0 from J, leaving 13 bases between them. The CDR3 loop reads CASSEWSGATTNEKLFF. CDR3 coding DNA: TGTGCCAGCAGTGAATGGTCGGGGGCTACAACTAATGAAAAACTGTTTTTT.

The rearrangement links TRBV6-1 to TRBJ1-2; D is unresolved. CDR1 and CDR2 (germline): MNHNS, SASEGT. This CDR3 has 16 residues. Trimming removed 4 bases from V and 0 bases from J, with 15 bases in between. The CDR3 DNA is TGTGCCAGCAGTGCACCTGGGCAGACGACTAACTATGGCTACACCTTC. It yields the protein CASSAPGQTTNYGYTF.

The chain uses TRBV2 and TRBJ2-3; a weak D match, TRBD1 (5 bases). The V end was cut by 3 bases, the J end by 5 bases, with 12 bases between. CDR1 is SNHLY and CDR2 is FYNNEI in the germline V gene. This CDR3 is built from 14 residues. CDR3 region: CASSDGRVGDTQYF. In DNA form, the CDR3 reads TGTGCCAGCAGTGACGGCAGGGTTGGAGATACGCAGTATTTT.

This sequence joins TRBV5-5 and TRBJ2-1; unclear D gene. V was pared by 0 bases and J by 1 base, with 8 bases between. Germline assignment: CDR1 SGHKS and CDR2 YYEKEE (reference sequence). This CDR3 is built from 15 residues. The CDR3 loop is CASSLGVLSYNEQFF. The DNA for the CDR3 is TGTGCCAGCAGCTTGGGGGTTCTATCCTACAATGAGCAGTTCTTC.

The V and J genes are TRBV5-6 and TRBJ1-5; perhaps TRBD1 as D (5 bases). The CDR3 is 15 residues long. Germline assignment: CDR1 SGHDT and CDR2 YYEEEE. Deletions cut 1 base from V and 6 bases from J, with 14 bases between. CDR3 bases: TGTGCCAGCAGCTTGTTTGGGGCAAGTTTTCAGCCCCAGCATTTT. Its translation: CASSLFGASFQPQHF.

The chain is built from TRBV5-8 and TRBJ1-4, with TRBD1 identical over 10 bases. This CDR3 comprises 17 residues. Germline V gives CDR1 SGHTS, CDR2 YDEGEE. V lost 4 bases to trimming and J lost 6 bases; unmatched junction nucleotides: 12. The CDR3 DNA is TGTGCCAGCAGCGAGTCCCGGGACAGGGGAGGAGATGAAAAACTGTTTTTT. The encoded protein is CASSESRDRGGDEKLFF. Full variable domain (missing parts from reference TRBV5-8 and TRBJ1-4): EAGVTQSPTHLIKTRGQQATLRCSPISGHTSVYWYQQALGLGLQFLLWYDEGEERNRGNFPPRFSGRQFPNYSSELNVNALELEDSALYLCASSESRDRGGDEKLFFGSGTQLSVL.

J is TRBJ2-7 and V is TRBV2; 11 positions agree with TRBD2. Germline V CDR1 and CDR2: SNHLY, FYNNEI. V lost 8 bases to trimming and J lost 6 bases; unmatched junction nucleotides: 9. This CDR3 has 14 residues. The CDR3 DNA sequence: TGTGCCAGCGCCGAAGGTCTAGCGGGGGGCGAGCAGTACTTC. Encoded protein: CASAEGLAGGEQYF.

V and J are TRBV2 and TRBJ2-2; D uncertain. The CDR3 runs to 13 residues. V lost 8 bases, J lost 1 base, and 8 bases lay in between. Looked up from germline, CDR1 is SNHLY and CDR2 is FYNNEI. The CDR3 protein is CASGFENTGELFF. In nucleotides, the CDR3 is TGTGCCAGCGGCTTTGAGAACACCGGGGAGCTGTTTTTT.

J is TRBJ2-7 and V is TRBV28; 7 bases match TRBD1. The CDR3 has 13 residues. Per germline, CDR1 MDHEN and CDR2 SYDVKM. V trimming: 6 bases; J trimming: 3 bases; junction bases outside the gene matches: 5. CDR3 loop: CASSRQGGYEQYF. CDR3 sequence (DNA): TGTGCCAGCAGCCGACAGGGTGGCTACGAGCAGTACTTC.

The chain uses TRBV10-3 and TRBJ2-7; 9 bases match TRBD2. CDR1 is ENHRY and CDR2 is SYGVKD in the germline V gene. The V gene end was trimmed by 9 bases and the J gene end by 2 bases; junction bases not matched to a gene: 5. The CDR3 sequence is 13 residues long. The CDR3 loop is CAMGREGTYEQYF. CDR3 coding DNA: TGTGCCATGGGGCGGGAGGGAACCTACGAGCAGTACTTC.

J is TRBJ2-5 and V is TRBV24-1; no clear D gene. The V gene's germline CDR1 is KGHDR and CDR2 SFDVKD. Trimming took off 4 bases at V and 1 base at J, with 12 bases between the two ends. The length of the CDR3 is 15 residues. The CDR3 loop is CATSDPGKAQETQYF. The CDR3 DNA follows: TGTGCCACCAGTGACCCCGGAAAAGCCCAAGAGACCCAGTACTTC.

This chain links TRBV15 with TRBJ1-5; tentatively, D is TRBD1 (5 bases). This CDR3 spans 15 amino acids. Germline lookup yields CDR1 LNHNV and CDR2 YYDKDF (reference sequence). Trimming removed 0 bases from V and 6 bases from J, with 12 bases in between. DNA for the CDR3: TGTGCCACCAGCAGAGACAGGGCTGCTTCTCAGCCCCAGCATTTT. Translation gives CATSRDRAASQPQHF.

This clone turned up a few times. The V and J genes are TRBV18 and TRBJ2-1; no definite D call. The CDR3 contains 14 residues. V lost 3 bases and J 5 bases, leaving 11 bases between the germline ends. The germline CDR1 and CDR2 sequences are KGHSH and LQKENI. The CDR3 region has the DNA TGTGCCAGCTCACCGGCCGGTCAAGACAATGAGCAGTTCTTC. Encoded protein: CASSPAGQDNEQFF.

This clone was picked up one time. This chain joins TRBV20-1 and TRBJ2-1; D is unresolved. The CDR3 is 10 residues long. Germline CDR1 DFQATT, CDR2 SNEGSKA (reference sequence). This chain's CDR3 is CSATSNEQFF. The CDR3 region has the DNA TGCAGCGCCACGTCGAATGAGCAGTTCTTC.

This CDR3 reads CASSIRPGQGGYTF. The CDR3 nucleotides are TGTGCCAGTAGTATTCGACCGGGACAGGGCGGCTACACCTTC. The chain recombines TRBV19 with TRBJ1-2, with 9 bases fitting TRBD1. With 3 bases clipped from V and 8 bases from J, the junction kept 7 bases outside the gene matches. CDR3 length: 14 residues. Germline V CDR1 and CDR2: LNHDA, SQIVND (reference sequence).

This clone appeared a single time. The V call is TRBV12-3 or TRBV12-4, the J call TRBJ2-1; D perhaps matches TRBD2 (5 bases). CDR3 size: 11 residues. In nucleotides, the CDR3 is TGTGTGGCGGGCTCCTACAATGAGCAGTTCTTC. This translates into CVAGSYNEQFF.

The CDR3 is CASSLGTLPSTDTQYF. The CDR3 nucleotides read TGTGCCAGCAGCCTGGGGACACTCCCTAGCACAGATACGCAGTATTTT. V is TRBV11-2 and J is TRBJ2-3; maybe TRBD1 (6 bases). Germline CDR1 SGHAT, CDR2 FQNNGV. The CDR3 has 16 amino acids. The V gene lost 5 bases and the J gene lost 0 bases, with 15 bases spanning the gap.

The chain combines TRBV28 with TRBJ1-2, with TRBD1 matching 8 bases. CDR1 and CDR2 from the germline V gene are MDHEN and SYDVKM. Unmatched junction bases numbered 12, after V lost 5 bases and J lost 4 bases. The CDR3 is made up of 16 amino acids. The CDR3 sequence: CASSRPPGQGAYGYTF. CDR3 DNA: TGTGCCAGCAGTCGCCCCCCCGGACAGGGAGCCTATGGCTACACCTTC.

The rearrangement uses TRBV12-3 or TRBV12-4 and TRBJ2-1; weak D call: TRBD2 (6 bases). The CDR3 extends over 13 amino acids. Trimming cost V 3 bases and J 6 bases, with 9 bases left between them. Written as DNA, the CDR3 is TGTGCCAGCAGTTTCGGGGGTATCAATGAGCAGTTCTTC. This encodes CASSFGGINEQFF.

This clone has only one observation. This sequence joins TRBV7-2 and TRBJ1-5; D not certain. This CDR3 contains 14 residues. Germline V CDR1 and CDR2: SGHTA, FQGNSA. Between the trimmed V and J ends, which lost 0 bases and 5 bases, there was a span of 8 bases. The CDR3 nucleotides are TGTGCCAGCAGCTTAGCAGCGGGAGATCAGCCCCAGCATTTT. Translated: CASSLAAGDQPQHF.

This CDR3 is CASSLGGREKLFF. CDR3 DNA sequence: TGTGCCAGCAGTTTAGGGGGCCGCGAAAAACTGTTTTTT. V is TRBV12-3 or TRBV12-4 and J is TRBJ1-4; perhaps TRBD1 as D (5 bases). V lost 1 base and J 8 bases, leaving 8 bases between the germline ends. The CDR3 extends over 13 amino acids.

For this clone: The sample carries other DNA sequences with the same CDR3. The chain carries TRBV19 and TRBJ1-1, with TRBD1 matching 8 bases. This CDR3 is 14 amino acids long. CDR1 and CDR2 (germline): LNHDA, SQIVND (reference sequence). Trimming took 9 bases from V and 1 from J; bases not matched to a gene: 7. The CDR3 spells CASRTGWENTEAFF. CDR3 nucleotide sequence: TGTGCCAGCAGGACAGGGTGGGAGAACACTGAAGCTTTCTTT.

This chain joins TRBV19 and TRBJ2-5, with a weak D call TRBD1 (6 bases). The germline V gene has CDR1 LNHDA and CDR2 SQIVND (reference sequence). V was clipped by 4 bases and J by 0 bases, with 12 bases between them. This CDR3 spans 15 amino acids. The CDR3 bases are TGTGCCAGTAGTAACAGGGACCCCCACCAAGAGACCCAGTACTTC. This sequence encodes CASSNRDPHQETQYF.

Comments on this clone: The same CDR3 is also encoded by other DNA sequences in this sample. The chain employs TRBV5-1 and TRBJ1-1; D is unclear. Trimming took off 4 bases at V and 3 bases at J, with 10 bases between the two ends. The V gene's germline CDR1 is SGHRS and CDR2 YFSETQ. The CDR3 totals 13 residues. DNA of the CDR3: TGCGCCAGCAGCCTGGCGGGGTACACTGAAGCTTTCTTT. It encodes CASSLAGYTEAFF.